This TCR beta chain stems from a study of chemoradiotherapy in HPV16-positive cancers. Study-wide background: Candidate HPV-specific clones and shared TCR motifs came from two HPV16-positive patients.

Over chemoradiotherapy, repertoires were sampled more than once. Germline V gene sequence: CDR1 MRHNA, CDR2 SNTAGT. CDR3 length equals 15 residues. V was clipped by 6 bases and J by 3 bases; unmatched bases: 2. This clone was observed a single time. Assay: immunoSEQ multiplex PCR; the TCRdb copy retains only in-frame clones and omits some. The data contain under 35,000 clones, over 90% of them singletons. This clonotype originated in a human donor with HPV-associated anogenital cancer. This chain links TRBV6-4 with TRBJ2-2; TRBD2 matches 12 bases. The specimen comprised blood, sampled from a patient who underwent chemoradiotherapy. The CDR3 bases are TGTGCCAGCAGCCGACTAGCGGGAGACACCGGGGAGCTGTTTTTT. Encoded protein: CASSRLAGDTGELFF.